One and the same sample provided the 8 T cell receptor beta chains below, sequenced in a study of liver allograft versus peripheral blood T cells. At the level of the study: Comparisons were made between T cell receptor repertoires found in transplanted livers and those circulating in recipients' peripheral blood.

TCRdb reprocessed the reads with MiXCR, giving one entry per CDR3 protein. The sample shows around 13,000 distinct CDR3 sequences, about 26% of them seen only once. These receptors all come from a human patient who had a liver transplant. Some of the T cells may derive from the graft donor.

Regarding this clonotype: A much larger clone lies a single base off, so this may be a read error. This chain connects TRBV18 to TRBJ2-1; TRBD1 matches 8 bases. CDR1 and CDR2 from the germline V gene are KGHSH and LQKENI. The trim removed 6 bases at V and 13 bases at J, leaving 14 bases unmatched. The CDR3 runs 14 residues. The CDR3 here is CASSQQGVQETQFF. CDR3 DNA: TGTGCCAGCTCTCAACAGGGGGTTCAAGAGACCCAGTTCTTC. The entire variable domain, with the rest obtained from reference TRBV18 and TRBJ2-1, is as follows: NAGVMQNPRHLVRRRGQEARLRCSPMKGHSHVYWYRQLPEEGLKFMVYLQKENIIDESGMPKERFSAEFPKEGPSILRIQQVVRGDSAAYFCASSQQGVQETQFFGPGTRLTVL.

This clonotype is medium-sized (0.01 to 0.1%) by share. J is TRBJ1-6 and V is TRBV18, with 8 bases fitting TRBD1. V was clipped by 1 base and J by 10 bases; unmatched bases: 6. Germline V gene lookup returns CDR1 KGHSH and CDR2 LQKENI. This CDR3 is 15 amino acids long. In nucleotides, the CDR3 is TGTGCCAGCTCACCACTCGGACAGGGCCTCTCACCCCTCCACTTT. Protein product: CASSPLGQGLSPLHF.

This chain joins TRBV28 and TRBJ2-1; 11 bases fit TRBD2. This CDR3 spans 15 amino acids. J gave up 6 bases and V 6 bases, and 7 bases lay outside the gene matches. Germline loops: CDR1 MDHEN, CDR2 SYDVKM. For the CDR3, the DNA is TGTGCCAGCAGCCGACAACTAGCGGGAGTCAATGAGCAGTTCTTC. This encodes CASSRQLAGVNEQFF. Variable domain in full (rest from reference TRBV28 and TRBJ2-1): DVKVTQSSRYLVKRTGEKVFLECVQDMDHENMFWYRQDPGLGLRLIYFSYDVKMKEKGDIPEGYSVSREKKERFSLILESASTNQTSMYLCASSRQLAGVNEQFFGPGTRLTVL.

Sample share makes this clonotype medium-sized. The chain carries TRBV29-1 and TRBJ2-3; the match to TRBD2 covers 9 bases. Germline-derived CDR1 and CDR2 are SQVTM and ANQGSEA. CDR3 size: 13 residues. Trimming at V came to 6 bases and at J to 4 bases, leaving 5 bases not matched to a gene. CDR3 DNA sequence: TGCAGCGTAAATAGCGGGAGCGCAGATACGCAGTATTTT. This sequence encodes CSVNSGSADTQYF.

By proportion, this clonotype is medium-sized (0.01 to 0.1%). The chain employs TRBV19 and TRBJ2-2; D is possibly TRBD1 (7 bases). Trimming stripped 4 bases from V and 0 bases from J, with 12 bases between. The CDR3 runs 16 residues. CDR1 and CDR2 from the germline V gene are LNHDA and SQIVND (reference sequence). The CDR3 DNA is TGTGCCAGTAGTACTGGAGGGGGCGCGAACACCGGGGAGCTGTTTTTT. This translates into CASSTGGGANTGELFF.

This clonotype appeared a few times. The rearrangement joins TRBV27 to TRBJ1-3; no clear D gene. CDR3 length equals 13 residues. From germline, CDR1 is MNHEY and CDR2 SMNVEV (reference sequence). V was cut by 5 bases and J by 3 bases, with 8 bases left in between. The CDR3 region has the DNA TGTGCCAGCAGTCTCACCGTTGGAAACACCATATATTTT. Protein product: CASSLTVGNTIYF.

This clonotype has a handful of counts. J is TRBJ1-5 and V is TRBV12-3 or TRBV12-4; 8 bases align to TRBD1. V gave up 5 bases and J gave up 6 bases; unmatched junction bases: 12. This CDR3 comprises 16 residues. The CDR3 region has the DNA TGTGCCAGCAGTCCAACGGACAGGGCTGTCGGTCAGCCCCAGCATTTT. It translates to CASSPTDRAVGQPQHF.

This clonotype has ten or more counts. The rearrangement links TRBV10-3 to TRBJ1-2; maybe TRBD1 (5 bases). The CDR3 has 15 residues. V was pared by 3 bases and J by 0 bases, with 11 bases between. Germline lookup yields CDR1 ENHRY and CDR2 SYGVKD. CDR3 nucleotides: TGTGCCATCAGTGATCTTAGGGACCCTAACTATGGCTACACCTTC. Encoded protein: CAISDLRDPNYGYTF.